This TCR beta chain was sequenced during a study of blood T cell repertoires in COVID-19. All enrollees were roughly 18 to 90 years old and from roughly 22 US areas. The repertoire was sequenced with immunoSEQ multiplex PCR; TCRdb's copy has only in-frame clones and lacks some. The table includes about 130,000 clones, around 86% detected once. The ends lost 3 bases at V and 5 bases at J; junction bases unmatched: 10. This CDR3 spans 16 amino acids. Germline V gene data show CDR1 as DFQATT and CDR2 as SNEGSKA (reference sequence). The source of this sequence is a man aged 25 to 45 who had recovered from COVID-19. Sequencing was carried out using PBMCs or T cells enriched from blood (not recorded which). The gene calls are TRBV20-1 and TRBJ2-1, with 10 positions matching TRBD2. CDR3 DNA: TGCAGTGCTAGTGCTCTAGCGGGAGTTCCGGACAATGAGCAGTTCTTC. This gives the protein CSASALAGVPDNEQFF.